Following are 3 T cell receptor beta chains from one sample sequenced in a study of cytomegalovirus exposure and HLA in healthy donors. Both 60 Vbeta primers and 13 Jbeta primers went into the PCR. Some clones are missing from TCRdb's copy, which holds only in-frame ones; the method was immunoSEQ multiplex PCR. The repertoire holds 100,000 to 150,000 clones, with under 90% as singletons. Sequences were obtained from PBMCs. The receptors were sampled from a woman aged 40 to 55 in good health and CMV-seropositive.

This clone was detected only once. The chain couples TRBV7-9 to TRBJ2-7, with D perhaps TRBD1 (6 bases). The CDR3 covers 14 residues. V was trimmed by 5 bases and J by 3 bases, leaving 14 bases between them. Per the germline V gene, CDR1 is SEHNR and CDR2 is FQNEAQ (reference sequence). This CDR3 is CASSTQGQLYEQYF. DNA of the CDR3: TGTGCCAGCAGCACGCAGGGGCAGCTCTACGAGCAGTACTTC.

This chain links TRBV7-2 with TRBJ2-7, with 7 bases fitting TRBD2. Germline-derived CDR1 and CDR2 are SGHTA and FQGNSA. The CDR3 has 16 amino acids. Unmatched junction bases numbered 14, after V lost 2 bases and J lost 7 bases. In DNA form, the CDR3 reads TGTGCCAGCAGCTTATCGGGCGGGAGAGCCCTAATGGAGCAGTACTTC. Encoded protein: CASSLSGGRALMEQYF.

This chain uses TRBV5-1 with TRBJ2-1; 8 bases fit TRBD2. Germline V gene lookup returns CDR1 SGHRS and CDR2 YFSETQ. Unmatched junction bases numbered 7, after V lost 8 bases and J lost 3 bases. The CDR3 extends over 14 amino acids. The CDR3 sequence is CASDSGGNYNEQFF. In nucleotides, the CDR3 is TGCGCCAGTGATTCGGGAGGGAACTACAATGAGCAGTTCTTC.